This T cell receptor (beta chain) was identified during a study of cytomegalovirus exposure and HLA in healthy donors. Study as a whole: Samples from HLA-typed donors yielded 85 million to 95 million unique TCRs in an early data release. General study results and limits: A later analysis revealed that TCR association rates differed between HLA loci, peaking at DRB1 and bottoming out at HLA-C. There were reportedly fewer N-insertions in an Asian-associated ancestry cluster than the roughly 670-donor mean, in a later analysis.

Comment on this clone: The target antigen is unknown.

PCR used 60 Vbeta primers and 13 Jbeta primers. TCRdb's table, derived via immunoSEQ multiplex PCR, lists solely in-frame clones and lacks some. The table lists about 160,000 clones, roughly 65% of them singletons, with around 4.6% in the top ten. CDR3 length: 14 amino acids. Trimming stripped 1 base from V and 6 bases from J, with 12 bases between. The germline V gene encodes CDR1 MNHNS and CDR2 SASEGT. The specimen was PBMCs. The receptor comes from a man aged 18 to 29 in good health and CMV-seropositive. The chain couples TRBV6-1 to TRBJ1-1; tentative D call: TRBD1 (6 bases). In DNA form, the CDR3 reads TGTGCCAGCAGTGAAGTAGGGGCAGGGGCTGAAGCTTTCTTT. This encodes CASSEVGAGAEAFF.